This TCR beta chain was sequenced for a study of blood T cell repertoires in COVID-19. Overall study context: T cells, B-cell-depleted T cells, or PBMCs supplied cDNA or gDNA.

Only in-frame clones appear in the TCRdb table, and some are missing; sequencing was by immunoSEQ multiplex PCR. This sample has roughly 250,000 clones, with 65% to 90% found just once. This CDR3 comprises 17 residues. The ends were cut back, 0 bases at V and 1 base at J, with 10 bases in the middle. The V gene's germline CDR1 is MDHEN and CDR2 SYDVKM. The specimen was peripheral blood. The V gene is TRBV28, the J gene TRBJ2-6; D is perhaps TRBD2 (5 bases). The receptor was isolated from a woman older than 75 with active or convalescent COVID-19. DNA of the CDR3: TGTGCCAGCAGTTTATGGGGGAGCCGGTCTGGGGCCAACGTCCTGACTTTC. Protein sequence: CASSLWGSRSGANVLTF.